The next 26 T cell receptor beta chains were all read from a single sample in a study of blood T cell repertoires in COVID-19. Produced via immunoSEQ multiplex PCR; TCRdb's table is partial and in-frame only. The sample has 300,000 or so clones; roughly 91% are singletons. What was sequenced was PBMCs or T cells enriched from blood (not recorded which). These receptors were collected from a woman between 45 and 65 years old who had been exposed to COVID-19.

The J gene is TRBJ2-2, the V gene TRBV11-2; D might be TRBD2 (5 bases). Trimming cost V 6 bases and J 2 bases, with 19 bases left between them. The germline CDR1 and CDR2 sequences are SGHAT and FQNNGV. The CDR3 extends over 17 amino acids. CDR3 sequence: CASRYPTGGLNTGELFF. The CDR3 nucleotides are TGTGCCAGCAGATATCCTACCGGAGGCCTAAACACCGGGGAGCTGTTTTTT.

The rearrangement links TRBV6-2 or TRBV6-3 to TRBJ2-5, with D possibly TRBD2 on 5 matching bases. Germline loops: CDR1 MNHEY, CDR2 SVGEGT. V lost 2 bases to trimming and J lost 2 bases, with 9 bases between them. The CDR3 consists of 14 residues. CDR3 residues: CASSYGAVQETQYF. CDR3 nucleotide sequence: TGTGCCAGCAGTTACGGAGCGGTTCAAGAGACCCAGTACTTC.

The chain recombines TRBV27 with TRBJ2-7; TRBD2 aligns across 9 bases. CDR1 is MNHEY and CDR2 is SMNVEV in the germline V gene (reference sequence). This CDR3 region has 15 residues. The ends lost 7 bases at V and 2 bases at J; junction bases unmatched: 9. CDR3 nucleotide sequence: TGTGCCAGCAAAAATAGCGGGGGCGGCCCCTACGAGCAGTACTTC. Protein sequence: CASKNSGGGPYEQYF.

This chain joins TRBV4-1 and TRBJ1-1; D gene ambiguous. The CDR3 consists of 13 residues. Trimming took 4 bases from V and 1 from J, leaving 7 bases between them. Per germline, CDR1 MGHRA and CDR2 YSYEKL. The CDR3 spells CASSPSGNTEAFF. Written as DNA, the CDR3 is TGCGCCAGCAGCCCGAGCGGGAACACTGAAGCTTTCTTT.

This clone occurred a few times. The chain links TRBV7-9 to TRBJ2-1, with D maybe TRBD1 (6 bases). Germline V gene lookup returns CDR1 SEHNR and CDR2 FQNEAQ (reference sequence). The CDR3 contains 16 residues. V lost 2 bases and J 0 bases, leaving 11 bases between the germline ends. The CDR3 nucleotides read TGTGCCAGCAGCTTAAGGGCGGACAGCTCCTACAATGAGCAGTTCTTC. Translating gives CASSLRADSSYNEQFF.

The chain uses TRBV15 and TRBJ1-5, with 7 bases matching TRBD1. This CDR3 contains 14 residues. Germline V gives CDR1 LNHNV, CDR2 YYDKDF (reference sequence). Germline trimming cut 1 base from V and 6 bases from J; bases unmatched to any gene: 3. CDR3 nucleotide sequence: TGTGCCACCAGCAGAGGACAGGGCACTCAGCCCCAGCATTTT. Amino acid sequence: CATSRGQGTQPQHF.

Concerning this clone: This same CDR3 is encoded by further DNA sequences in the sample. This CDR3 is CASSLGQGRYEQYF. In DNA, the CDR3 is TGTGCCAGCAGCTTGGGGCAGGGCCGCTACGAGCAGTACTTC. This chain links TRBV5-6 with TRBJ2-7; D is possibly TRBD1 (5 bases). The germline V gene encodes CDR1 SGHDT and CDR2 YYEEEE. V was cut by 0 bases and J by 3 bases, with 10 bases left in between. The CDR3 totals 14 residues.

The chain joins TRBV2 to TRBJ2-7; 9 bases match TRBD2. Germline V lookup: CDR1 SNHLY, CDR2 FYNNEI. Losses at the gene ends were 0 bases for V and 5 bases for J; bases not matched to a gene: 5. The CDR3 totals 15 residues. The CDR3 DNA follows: TGTGCCAGCAGTGAAGCCCTAGCGGGGTTCCACGAGCAGTACTTC. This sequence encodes CASSEALAGFHEQYF.

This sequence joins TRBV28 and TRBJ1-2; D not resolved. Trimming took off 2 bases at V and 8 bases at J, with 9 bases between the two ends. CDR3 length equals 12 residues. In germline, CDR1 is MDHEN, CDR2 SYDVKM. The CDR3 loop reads CASSLAAHGYTF. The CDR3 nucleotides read TGTGCCAGCAGTTTAGCTGCACACGGCTACACCTTC.

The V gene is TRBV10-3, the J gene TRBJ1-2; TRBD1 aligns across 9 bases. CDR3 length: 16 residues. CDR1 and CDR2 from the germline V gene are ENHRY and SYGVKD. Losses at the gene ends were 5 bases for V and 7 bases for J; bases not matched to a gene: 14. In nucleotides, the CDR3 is TGTGCCATCAGTACTGAGATACAGGGGGCTCTAACTGGCTACACCTTC. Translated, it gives CAISTEIQGALTGYTF.

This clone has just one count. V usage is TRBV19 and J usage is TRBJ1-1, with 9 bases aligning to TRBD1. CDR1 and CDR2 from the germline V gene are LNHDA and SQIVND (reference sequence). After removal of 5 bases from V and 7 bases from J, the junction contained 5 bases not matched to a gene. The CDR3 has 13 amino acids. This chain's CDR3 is CASSSGQGIEAFF. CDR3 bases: TGTGCCAGTAGTTCCGGACAGGGGATTGAAGCTTTCTTT. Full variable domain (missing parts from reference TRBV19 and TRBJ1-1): DGGITQSPKYLFRKEGQNVTLSCEQNLNHDAMYWYRQDPGQGLRLIYYSQIVNDFQKGDIAEGYSVSREKKESFPLTVTSAQKNPTAFYLCASSSGQGIEAFFGQGTRLTVV.

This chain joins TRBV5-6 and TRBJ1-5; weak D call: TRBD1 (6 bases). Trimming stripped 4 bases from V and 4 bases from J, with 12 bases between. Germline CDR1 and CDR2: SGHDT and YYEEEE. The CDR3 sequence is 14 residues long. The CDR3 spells CASSPRGTNQPQHF. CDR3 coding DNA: TGTGCCAGCAGCCCCAGGGGCACGAATCAGCCCCAGCATTTT. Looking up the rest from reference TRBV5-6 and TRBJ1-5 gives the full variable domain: DAGVTQSPTHLIKTRGQQVTLRCSPKSGHDTVSWYQQALGQGPQFIFQYYEEEERQRGNFPDRFSGHQFPNYSSELNVNALLLGDSALYLCASSPRGTNQPQHFGDGTRLSIL.

The CDR3 spells CASSTTWGEGEKLFF. DNA of the CDR3: TGTGCCAGCAGCACTACTTGGGGGGAAGGTGAAAAACTGTTTTTT. The chain recombines TRBV7-9 with TRBJ1-4, with a weak D call TRBD1 (5 bases). Germline V lookup: CDR1 SEHNR, CDR2 FQNEAQ (reference sequence). The CDR3 sequence is 15 residues long. Deletions cut 5 bases from V and 7 bases from J, with 17 bases between.

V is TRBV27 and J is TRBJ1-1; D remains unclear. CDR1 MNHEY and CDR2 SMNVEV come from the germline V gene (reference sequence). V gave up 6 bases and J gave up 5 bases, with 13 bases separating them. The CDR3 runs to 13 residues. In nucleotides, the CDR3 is TGTGCCAGCAGAACTCCAGGTCAAACTGAAGCTTTCTTT. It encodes CASRTPGQTEAFF.

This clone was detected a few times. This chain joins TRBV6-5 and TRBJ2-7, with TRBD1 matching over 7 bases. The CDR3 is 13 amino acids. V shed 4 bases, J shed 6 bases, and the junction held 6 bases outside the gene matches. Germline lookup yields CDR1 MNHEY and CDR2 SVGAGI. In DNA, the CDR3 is TGTGCCAGCAGTTCTGCTGACAGGGTCGAGCAGTACTTC. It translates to CASSSADRVEQYF.

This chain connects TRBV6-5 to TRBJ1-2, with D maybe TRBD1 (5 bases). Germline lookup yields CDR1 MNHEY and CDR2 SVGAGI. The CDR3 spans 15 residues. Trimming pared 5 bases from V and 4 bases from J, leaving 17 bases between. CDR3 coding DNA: TGTGCCAGCAGTCAACTGCTAGGGGCAGGCTATGGCTACACCTTC. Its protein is CASSQLLGAGYGYTF.

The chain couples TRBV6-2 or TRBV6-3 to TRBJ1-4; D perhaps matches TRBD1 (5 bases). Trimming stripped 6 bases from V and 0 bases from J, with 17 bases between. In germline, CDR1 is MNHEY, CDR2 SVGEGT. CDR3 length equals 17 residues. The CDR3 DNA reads TGTGCCAGCAGCCGGAGGGGTGACGTTGCAACTAATGAAAAACTGTTTTTT. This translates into CASSRRGDVATNEKLFF.

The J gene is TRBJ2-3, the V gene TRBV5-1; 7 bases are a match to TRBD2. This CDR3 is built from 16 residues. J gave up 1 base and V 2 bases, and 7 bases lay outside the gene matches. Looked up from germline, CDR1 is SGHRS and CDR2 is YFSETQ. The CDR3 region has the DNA TGCGCCAGCAGCTTATCGTGGGCGGGGGGCACAGATACGCAGTATTTT. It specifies CASSLSWAGGTDTQYF.

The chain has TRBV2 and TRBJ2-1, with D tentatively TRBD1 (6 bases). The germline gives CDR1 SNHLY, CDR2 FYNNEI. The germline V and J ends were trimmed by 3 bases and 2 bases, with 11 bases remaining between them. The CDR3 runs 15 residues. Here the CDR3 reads CASSEGRGTYNEQFF. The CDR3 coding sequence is TGTGCCAGCAGTGAGGGCAGGGGCACCTACAATGAGCAGTTCTTC.

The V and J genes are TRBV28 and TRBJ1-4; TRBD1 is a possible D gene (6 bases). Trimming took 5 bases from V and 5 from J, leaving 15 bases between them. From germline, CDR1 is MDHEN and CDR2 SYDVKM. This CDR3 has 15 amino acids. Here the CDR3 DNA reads TGTGCCAGCAGTCCGGCGTTGAGGGGGAATGAAAAACTGTTTTTT. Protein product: CASSPALRGNEKLFF.

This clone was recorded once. DNA of the CDR3: TGTGCCAGCAGCTTATGGCCCCCGACTAGCGGGGGGGCTAATGAGCAGTTCTTC. Translating it yields CASSLWPPTSGGANEQFF. The chain carries TRBV7-6 and TRBJ2-1, with TRBD2 identical over 14 bases. The J segment lost 7 bases and the V segment lost 2 bases, leaving 10 bases of the junction unmatched. The CDR3 length is 18 residues. The V gene's germline CDR1 is SGHVS and CDR2 FNYEAQ. Full variable domain (rest looked up from reference TRBV7-6 and TRBJ2-1): GAGVSQSPRYKVTKRGQDVALRCDPISGHVSLYWYRQALGQGPEFLTYFNYEAQQDKSGLPNDRFSAERPEGSISTLTIQRTEQRDSAMYRCASSLWPPTSGGANEQFFGPGTRLTVL.

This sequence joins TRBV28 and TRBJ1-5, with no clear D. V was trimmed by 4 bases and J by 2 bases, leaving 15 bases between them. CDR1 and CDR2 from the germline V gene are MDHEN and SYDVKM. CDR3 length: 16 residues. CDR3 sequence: CASSSPVRWGNQPQHF. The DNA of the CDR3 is TGTGCCAGCAGTTCCCCGGTCAGGTGGGGCAATCAGCCCCAGCATTTT.

CDR3 sequence: CASTTSGGARVMNEQFF. For the CDR3, the DNA is TGTGCCAGCACGACTAGCGGGGGGGCTCGTGTGATGAATGAGCAGTTCTTC. The V and J genes are TRBV2 and TRBJ2-1; 14 nucleotides line up with TRBD2. CDR1 is SNHLY and CDR2 is FYNNEI in the germline V gene. Trimming cost V 7 bases and J 7 bases; bases outside gene matches: 12. The CDR3 has 17 residues.

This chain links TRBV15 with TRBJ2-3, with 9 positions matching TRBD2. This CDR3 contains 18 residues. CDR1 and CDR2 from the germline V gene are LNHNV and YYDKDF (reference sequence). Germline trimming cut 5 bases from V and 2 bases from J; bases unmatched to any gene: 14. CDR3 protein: CATSPEGYSGSITDTQYF. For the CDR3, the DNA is TGTGCCACCAGCCCAGAGGGCTATAGCGGGAGCATCACAGATACGCAGTATTTT.

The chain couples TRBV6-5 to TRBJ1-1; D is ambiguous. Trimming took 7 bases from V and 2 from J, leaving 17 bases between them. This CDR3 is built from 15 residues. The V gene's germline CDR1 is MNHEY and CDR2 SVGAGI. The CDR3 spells CASKKERVLNTEAFF. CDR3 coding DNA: TGTGCCAGCAAGAAAGAAAGAGTTTTAAACACTGAAGCTTTCTTT.

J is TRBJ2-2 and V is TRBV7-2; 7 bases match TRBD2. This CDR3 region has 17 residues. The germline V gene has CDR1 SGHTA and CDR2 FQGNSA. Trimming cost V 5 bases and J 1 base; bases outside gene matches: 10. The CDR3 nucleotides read TGTGCCAGCAGCCCCCGGGCGGGCGGGGGGAACACCGGGGAGCTGTTTTTT. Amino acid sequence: CASSPRAGGGNTGELFF.